This TCR beta chain was identified in a study of CXCR3-negative and CXCR3-positive naive CD8 T cells. Study in general: The libraries together contributed 150 million or so TRB reads, each supplying about 1.5 +/- 0.3 million.

CD45RO-CCR7+CD27+CD95- defined naive CD8+ T cells. Carrying UMI labels, the TRB cDNA libraries were prepared through 5' RACE. TCRdb re-called the 5' RACE reads and shows each CDR3 protein once, DNA omitted. Its table lists roughly 50,000 distinct CDR3 sequences. General study findings and limits: Naive CXCR3-positive cells had TRB CDR3s more hydrophobic than those of CXCR3-negative naive cells. The TRBV-TRBJ usage of naive CXCR3-negative and CXCR3-positive cells was similar, but that of memory cells differed. Diversity was high in both naive subsets and much lower in memory cells.

Regarding this clonotype: As yet, its antigen is unknown.

The CDR3 covers 14 residues. The sequence derives from a human donor in good health. Some clones in this sample may be carry-over from other donors' samples. V and J are TRBV23-1 and TRBJ2-1; TCRdb selects TRBD1, and the lack of DNA leaves this call unchecked. TRBV23-1 is sorted into the ORF group, with uncertain function. The sample comprised naive CXCR3+ CD8+ T cells from blood. The subset: CD45RO-CCR7+CD27+CD95- naive CD8+ T cells expressing CXCR3 (TNR3+). CDR3 sequence: CASGSGDSYNEQFF.